Listed below are T cell receptor beta chains from one sample, sequenced in a study of OX40 agonist ivuxolimab in advanced cancers. Sequencing used immunoSEQ multiplex PCR; TCRdb keeps in-frame clones, though not all of them. The sample shows tens of thousands of clones, about 92% of them seen only once. Sequenced here: CD4+ or CD8+ T cells sorted from blood, sampled in a trial of the OX40 agonist ivuxolimab. Receptors originate from an adult with an advanced solid tumor such as melanoma, head and neck, liver or kidney cancer. CDR3s include the opening cysteine and the closing phenylalanine or tryptophan. A D gene is named only where the DNA matches it firmly. Rows may omit the clone size; those that give it use once, few, many or a size class.

v_call	d_call	clone_size	j_call	cdr3_nt	cdr3_aa
TRBV27	-	-	TRBJ1-5	TGTGCCAGCAGTTACGTCGGAGGAGAAGGTCAGCCCCAGCATTTT	CASSYVGGEGQPQHF
TRBV11-2	-	-	TRBJ2-7	TGTGCCAGCAGCTTAGGATCGGAGGTGCTTGGCGAGCAGTACTTC	CASSLGSEVLGEQYF
TRBV15	TRBD1	-	TRBJ2-5	TGTGCCACCAGCAGAGATACAGGGGAAAGAGAGACCCAGTACTTC	CATSRDTGERETQYF
TRBV13	-	-	TRBJ2-3	TGTGCCAGCAGCCCACTCGCGACCCTAGCACCCGACACAGATACGCAGTATTTT	CASSPLATLAPDTDTQYF
TRBV5-6	-	once	TRBJ2-5	TGTGCCAGCAGCTCGGTGGGTCAAGAGACCCAGTACTTC	CASSSVGQETQYF
TRBV9	-	-	TRBJ2-1	TGTGCCAGCAGCCCGCAGACAGGCAACTCCTACAATGAGCAGTTCTTC	CASSPQTGNSYNEQFF
TRBV5-1	TRBD1	-	TRBJ1-2	TGCGCCAGCAGCGGGACAGGGGACCCCTGGGGCTACACCTTC	CASSGTGDPWGYTF
TRBV27	TRBD2	-	TRBJ2-1	TGTGCCACCCTCATCATCGGACTAGCGGGGACTGAGCAGTTCTTC	CATLIIGLAGTEQFF
TRBV5-6	-	-	TRBJ2-1	TGTGCCACCCGCCACTGGGGTACGATGTATGAGCAGTTCTTC	CATRHWGTMYEQFF
TRBV27	TRBD2	-	TRBJ2-7	TGTGCCAGCAGTTTAATGGCGGGGGGGCTGTCCGAGCAGTACTTC	CASSLMAGGLSEQYF
TRBV9	-	-	TRBJ1-1	TGTGCCAGCAGCCTCGGGACACATGAGTCGAATCCTGAAGCTTTCTTT	CASSLGTHESNPEAFF
TRBV9	-	-	TRBJ2-7	TGTGCCAGCAGCGTAACGGGGGTCCACGAGCAGTACTTC	CASSVTGVHEQYF
TRBV2	TRBD1	-	TRBJ2-3	TGTGCCAGCCCCCGGGACAGGGGATCCACGGATACGCAGTATTTT	CASPRDRGSTDTQYF
TRBV27	-	-	TRBJ1-4	TGTGCCAGCAGTTTATCGAGGGGAGGGAATGAAAAACTGTTTTTT	CASSLSRGGNEKLFF
TRBV27	TRBD1	-	TRBJ1-2	TGTGCCAGCAGTCCATCGACAGGGGAGGCCCCATATGGCTACACCTTC	CASSPSTGEAPYGYTF
TRBV11-2	TRBD2	-	TRBJ2-1	TGTGCCAGCAGCGGACTGACTAGCAACAATGAGCAGTTCTTC	CASSGLTSNNEQFF
TRBV6-1	-	-	TRBJ1-3	TGTGCCAGCAGTGCAACAGGGTCAGGAAACACCATATATTTT	CASSATGSGNTIYF
TRBV2	-	-	TRBJ1-3	TGTGCCAGCAGTGAATGGGAGGGCCGAAGCTCTGGAAACACCATATATTTT	CASSEWEGRSSGNTIYF
TRBV15	-	-	TRBJ2-1	TGTGCCACCAGCAGACTTGCCAGGGGTAGCTCCTACAATGAGCAGTTCTTC	CATSRLARGSSYNEQFF
TRBV4-1	TRBD1	-	TRBJ1-1	TGCGCCAGCAGCCAACAGGGGGACGGCACTGAAGCTTTCTTT	CASSQQGDGTEAFF
TRBV6-5	-	-	TRBJ1-1	TGTGCCAGCAGTTCGATAGTCAACCTGAACACTGAAGCTTTCTTT	CASSSIVNLNTEAFF
TRBV13	-	-	TRBJ1-3	TGTGCCAGCAGCCGCCCCCAGGGATCTGGAAACACCATATATTTT	CASSRPQGSGNTIYF
TRBV7-7	-	-	TRBJ2-1	TGTGCTAGCAGCTTGGGGGACACCAATGAGCAGTTCTTC	CASSLGDTNEQFF
TRBV7-9	-	-	TRBJ1-5	TGTGCCAGCAGTCCAAGGGATAGCAATCAGCCCCAGCATTTT	CASSPRDSNQPQHF
TRBV6-5	-	-	TRBJ2-1	TGTGCCAGCAGTTACTCGATCCTGGCTCCTGAGCAGTTCTTC	CASSYSILAPEQFF
TRBV30	-	few	TRBJ1-3	TGTGCCTGGATCCCGTGGGGCTCTGGAAACACCATATATTTT	CAWIPWGSGNTIYF
TRBV5-8	-	once	TRBJ2-7	TGTGCCAGCAGCTTGGGATATCATTCTCAGTACTTC	CASSLGYHSQYF
TRBV19	-	-	TRBJ1-5	TGTGCCAGTACCTCTCAGGGTGGGTATAGCAATCAGCCCCAGCATTTT	CASTSQGGYSNQPQHF
TRBV28	-	-	TRBJ1-5	TGTGCCAGCTATAATGGGGACAATCAGCCCCAGCATTTT	CASYNGDNQPQHF
TRBV19	TRBD1	-	TRBJ2-3	TGTGCCCCCCGGGACAGGGGAATGACAGATACGCAGTATTTT	CAPRDRGMTDTQYF
TRBV7-9	-	-	TRBJ2-2	TGTGCCAGCATCTTGAACACCGGGGAGCTGTTTTTT	CASILNTGELFF
TRBV4-1	-	-	TRBJ1-1	TGCGCCAGCAGCCTCGTACGTCTAGACACTGAAGCTTTCTTT	CASSLVRLDTEAFF
TRBV27	-	-	TRBJ2-5	TGTGCCAGCAGGGCCGCGGGTGGGACCCAGTACTTC	CASRAAGGTQYF
TRBV4-1	-	-	TRBJ1-1	TGCGCCAGCAGCCAGGGAAACACTGAAGCTTTCTTT	CASSQGNTEAFF
TRBV27	TRBD1	-	TRBJ2-7	TGTGCCAGCAGTGCAGGGACAGTCGGCTCCTACGAGCAGTACTTC	CASSAGTVGSYEQYF
TRBV27	-	-	TRBJ2-7	TGTGCCAGCAGTTTCCATACAGGGTACGAGCAGTACTTC	CASSFHTGYEQYF
TRBV25-1	-	-	TRBJ1-1	TGTGCCAGCAGTAGCAGTGATGCGGCCACTGAAGCTTTCTTT	CASSSSDAATEAFF
TRBV15	TRBD1	once	TRBJ1-2	TGTGCCACCAGCAGAGATCGGGCAGGGGGTCATGGCTACACCTTC	CATSRDRAGGHGYTF
TRBV6-1	TRBD2	-	TRBJ2-1	TGTGCCAGCAACCTAGCGGGGGATTACAATGAGCAGTTCTTC	CASNLAGDYNEQFF
TRBV10-3	TRBD1	-	TRBJ2-7	TGTGCCATCAGTGAGTCTGGACAGGGGTCCTACGAGCAGTACTTC	CAISESGQGSYEQYF
TRBV5-1	TRBD1	-	TRBJ1-1	TGCGCCAGCAGACCTCAGGGGGTGGATGGTAGCACTGAAGCTTTCTTT	CASRPQGVDGSTEAFF